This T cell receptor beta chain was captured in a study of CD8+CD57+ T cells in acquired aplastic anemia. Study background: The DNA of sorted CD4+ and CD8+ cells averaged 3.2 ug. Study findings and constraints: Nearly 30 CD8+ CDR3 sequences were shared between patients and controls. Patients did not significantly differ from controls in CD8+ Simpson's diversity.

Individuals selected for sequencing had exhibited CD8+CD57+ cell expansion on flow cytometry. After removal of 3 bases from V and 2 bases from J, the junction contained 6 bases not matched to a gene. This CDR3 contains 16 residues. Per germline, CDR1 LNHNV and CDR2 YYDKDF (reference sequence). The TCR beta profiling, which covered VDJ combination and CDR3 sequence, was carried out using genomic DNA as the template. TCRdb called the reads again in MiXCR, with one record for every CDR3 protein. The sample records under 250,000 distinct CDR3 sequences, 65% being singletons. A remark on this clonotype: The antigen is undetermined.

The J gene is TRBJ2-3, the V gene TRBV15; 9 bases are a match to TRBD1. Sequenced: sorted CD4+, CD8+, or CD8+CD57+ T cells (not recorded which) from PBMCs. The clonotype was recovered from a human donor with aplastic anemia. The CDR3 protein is CATSREGQGLTDTQYF. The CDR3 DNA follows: TGTGCCACCAGCAGGGAGGGACAGGGACTCACAGATACGCAGTATTTT.